A single sample is the source of the 4 T cell receptor beta chains below, sequenced in a study of shared clonotypes between healthy human individuals. Profiled with immunoSEQ multiplex PCR; TCRdb holds only in-frame clones, not every one. Of some 1.5 million clones in the sample, 95% to 99% are singletons; the top ten hold 0.45%. Sequencing was performed on naive CD4+ T cells sorted from blood. The subset: CD45RA+ positively selected. Source of these receptors: a man aged 25 to 45 in good health.

This clone was picked up one time. The V and J genes are TRBV5-4 and TRBJ2-3, with 10 bases lining up with TRBD2. CDR1 is SGHNT and CDR2 is YYREEE in the germline V gene (reference sequence). The ends lost 3 bases at V and 1 base at J; junction bases unmatched: 2. This CDR3 is 15 amino acids long. The CDR3 DNA sequence: TGTGCCAGCAGCTGGGGGACTAGCGGCACAGATACGCAGTATTTT. Amino acid sequence: CASSWGTSGTDTQYF.

Note on this clone: This sample also contains other DNA sequences that code for the same CDR3. The chain is built from TRBV9 and TRBJ2-5; D gene uncertain. The V gene lost 4 bases and the J gene lost 2 bases, with 9 bases spanning the gap. The CDR3 spans 13 residues. Germline CDR1 and CDR2: SGDLS and YYNGEE. The CDR3 loop reads CASSPGGQETQYF. CDR3 DNA sequence: TGTGCCAGCAGCCCGGGCGGACAAGAGACCCAGTACTTC.

The genes are TRBV19 and TRBJ2-2; 7 bases fit TRBD2. This CDR3 has 18 amino acids. Germline V gene data show CDR1 as LNHDA and CDR2 as SQIVND (reference sequence). J gave up 0 bases and V 2 bases, and 9 bases lay outside the gene matches. The CDR3 coding sequence is TGTGCCAGTAGTATATTCTCTAGCGGCCATGCGAACACCGGGGAGCTGTTTTTT. Residues: CASSIFSSGHANTGELFF.

This CDR3 is CASSFEQTNYGYTF. Written as DNA, the CDR3 is TGTGCCAGCAGCTTCGAACAGACGAACTATGGCTACACCTTC. The chain carries TRBV5-5 and TRBJ1-2; D is undetermined. CDR1 is SGHKS and CDR2 is YYEKEE in the germline V gene (reference sequence). The CDR3 covers 14 residues. V was shortened by 2 bases and J by 2 bases, with 10 bases between the two germline ends. The full variable domain, completed using reference TRBV5-5 and TRBJ1-2, is DAGVTQSPTHLIKTRGQQVTLRCSPISGHKSVSWYQQVLGQGPQFIFQYYEKEERGRGNFPDRFSARQFPNYSSELNVNALLLGDSALYLCASSFEQTNYGYTFGSGTRLTVV.